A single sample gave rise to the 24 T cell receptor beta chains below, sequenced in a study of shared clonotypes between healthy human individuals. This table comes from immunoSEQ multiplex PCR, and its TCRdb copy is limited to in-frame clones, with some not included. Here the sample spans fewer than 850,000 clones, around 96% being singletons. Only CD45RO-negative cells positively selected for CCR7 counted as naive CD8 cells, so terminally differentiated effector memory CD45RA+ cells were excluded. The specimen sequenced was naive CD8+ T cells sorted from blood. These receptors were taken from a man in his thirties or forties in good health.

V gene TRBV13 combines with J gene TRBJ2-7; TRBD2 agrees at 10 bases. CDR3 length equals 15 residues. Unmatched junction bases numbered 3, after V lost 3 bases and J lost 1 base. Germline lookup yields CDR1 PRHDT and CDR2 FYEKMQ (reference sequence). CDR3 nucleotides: TGTGCCAGCAGCTTCGGACTAGCGGCATCCTACGAGCAGTACTTC. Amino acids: CASSFGLAASYEQYF.

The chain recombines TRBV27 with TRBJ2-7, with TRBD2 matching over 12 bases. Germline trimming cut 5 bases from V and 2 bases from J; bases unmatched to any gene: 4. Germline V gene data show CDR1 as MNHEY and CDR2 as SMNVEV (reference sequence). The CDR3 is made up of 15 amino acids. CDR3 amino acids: CASSHGLAGPYEQYF. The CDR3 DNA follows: TGTGCCAGCAGTCACGGACTAGCGGGGCCCTACGAGCAGTACTTC.

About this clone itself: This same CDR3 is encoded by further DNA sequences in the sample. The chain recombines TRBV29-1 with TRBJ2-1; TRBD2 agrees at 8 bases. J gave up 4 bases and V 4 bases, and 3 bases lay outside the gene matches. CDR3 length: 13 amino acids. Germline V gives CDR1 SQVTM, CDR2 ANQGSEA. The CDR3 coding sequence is TGCAGCGTTGTGTTAGCGGGATACAATGAGCAGTTCTTC. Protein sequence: CSVVLAGYNEQFF.

CDR3 in amino acids: CASSLDRTSSYEQYF. In nucleotides, the CDR3 is TGCGCCAGCAGCTTGGACAGGACATCCTCCTACGAGCAGTACTTC. V usage is TRBV5-1 and J usage is TRBJ2-7, with D tentatively TRBD1 (5 bases). The CDR3 totals 15 residues. Germline assignment: CDR1 SGHRS and CDR2 YFSETQ. V lost 0 bases, J lost 0 bases, and 10 bases lay in between.

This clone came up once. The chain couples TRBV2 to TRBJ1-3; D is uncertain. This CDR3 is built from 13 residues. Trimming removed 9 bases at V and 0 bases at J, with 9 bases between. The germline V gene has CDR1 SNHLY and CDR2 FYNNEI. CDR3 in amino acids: CARDGTSGNTIYF. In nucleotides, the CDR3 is TGTGCCAGGGACGGAACCTCTGGAAACACCATATATTTT.

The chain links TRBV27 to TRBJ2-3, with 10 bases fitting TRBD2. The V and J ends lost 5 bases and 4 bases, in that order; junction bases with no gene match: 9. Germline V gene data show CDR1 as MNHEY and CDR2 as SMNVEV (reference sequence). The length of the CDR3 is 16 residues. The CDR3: CASSPLLAGVSDTQYF. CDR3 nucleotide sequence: TGTGCCAGCAGTCCCCTCCTAGCGGGAGTCTCAGATACGCAGTATTTT.

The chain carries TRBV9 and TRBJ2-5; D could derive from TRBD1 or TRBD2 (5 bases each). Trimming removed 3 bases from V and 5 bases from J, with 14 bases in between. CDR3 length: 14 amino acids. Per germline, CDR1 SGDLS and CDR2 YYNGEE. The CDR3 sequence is CASSEGPGVETQYF. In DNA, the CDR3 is TGTGCCAGCAGCGAGGGACCTGGCGTGGAGACCCAGTACTTC. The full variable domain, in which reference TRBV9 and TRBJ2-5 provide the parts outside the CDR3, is DSGVTQTPKHLITATGQRVTLRCSPRSGDLSVYWYQQSLDQGLQFLIQYYNGEERAKGNILERFSAQQFPDLHSELNLSSLELGDSALYFCASSEGPGVETQYFGPGTRLLVL.

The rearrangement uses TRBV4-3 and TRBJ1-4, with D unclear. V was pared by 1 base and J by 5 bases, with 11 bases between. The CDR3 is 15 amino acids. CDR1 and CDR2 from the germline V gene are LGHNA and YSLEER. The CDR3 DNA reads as TGCGCCAGCAGCCAAGTTAGCGCGCTGAATGAAAAACTGTTTTTT. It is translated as CASSQVSALNEKLFF.

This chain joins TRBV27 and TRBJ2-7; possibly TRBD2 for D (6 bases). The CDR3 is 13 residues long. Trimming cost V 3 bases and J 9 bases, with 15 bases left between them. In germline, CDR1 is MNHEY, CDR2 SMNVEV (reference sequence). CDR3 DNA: TGTGCCAGCAGTTTCCAGCAGGGAGGATGGCAGTACTTC. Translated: CASSFQQGGWQYF.

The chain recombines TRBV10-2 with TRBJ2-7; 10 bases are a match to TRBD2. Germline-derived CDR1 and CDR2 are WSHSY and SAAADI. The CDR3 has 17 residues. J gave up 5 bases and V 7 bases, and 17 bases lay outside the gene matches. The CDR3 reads CASTERLAGVRDDEQYF. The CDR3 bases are TGCGCCAGCACCGAGAGGCTAGCGGGAGTGCGGGACGACGAGCAGTACTTC.

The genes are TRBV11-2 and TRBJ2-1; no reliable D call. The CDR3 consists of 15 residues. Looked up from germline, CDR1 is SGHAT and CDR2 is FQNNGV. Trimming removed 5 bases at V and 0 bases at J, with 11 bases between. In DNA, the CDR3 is TGTGCCAGCAGCCCTTTTCGGAGCTCCTACAATGAGCAGTTCTTC. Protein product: CASSPFRSSYNEQFF.

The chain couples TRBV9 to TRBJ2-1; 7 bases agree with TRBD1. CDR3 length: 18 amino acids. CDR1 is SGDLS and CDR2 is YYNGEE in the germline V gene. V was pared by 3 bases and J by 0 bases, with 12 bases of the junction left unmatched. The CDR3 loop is CASSDQIRGTDSYNEQFF. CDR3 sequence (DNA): TGTGCCAGCAGCGATCAGATAAGAGGGACAGACTCCTACAATGAGCAGTTCTTC.

The CDR3 is CASSPIDRPQETQYF. The CDR3, as DNA: TGTGCCAGCTCACCTATCGACAGACCCCAAGAGACCCAGTACTTC. The rearrangement links TRBV18 to TRBJ2-5, with D tentatively TRBD1 (5 bases). The CDR3 is made up of 15 amino acids. V was shortened by 3 bases and J by 1 base, with 12 bases between the two germline ends. The germline V gene encodes CDR1 KGHSH and CDR2 LQKENI.

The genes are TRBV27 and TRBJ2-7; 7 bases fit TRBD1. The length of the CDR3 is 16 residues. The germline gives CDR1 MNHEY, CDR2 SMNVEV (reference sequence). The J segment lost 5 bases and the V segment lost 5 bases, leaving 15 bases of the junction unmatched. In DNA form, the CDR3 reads TGTGCCAGCAGTACCAGGGCAGGGGGAATGATGCACGAGCAGTACTTC. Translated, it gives CASSTRAGGMMHEQYF.

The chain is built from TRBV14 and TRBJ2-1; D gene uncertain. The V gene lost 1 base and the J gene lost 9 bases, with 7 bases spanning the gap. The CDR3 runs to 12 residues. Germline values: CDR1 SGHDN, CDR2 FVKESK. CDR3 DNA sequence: TGTGCCAGCAGCCAAGTTCAGCTTGAGCAGTTCTTC. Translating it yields CASSQVQLEQFF.

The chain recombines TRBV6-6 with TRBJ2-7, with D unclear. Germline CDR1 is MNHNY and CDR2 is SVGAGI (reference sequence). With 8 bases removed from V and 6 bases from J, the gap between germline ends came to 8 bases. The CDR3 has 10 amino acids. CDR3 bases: TGTGCCAGCGGTCTTGGCGAGCAGTACTTC. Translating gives CASGLGEQYF.

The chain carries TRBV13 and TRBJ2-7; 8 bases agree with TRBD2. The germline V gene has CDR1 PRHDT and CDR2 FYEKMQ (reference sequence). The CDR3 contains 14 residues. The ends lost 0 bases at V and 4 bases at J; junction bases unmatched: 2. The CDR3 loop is CASSLGGGRYEQYF. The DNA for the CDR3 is TGTGCCAGCAGCTTAGGAGGCGGGAGGTACGAGCAGTACTTC.

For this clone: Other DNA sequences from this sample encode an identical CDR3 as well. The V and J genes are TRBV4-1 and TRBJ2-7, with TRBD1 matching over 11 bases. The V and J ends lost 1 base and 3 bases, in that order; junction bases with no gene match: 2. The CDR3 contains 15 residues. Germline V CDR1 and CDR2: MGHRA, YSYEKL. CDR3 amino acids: CASSQAGTGGYEQYF. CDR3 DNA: TGCGCCAGCAGCCAAGCTGGGACAGGGGGCTACGAGCAGTACTTC.

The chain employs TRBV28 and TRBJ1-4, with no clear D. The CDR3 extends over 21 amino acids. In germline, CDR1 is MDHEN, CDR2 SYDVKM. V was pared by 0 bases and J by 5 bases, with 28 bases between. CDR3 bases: TGTGCCAGCAGTTTATGCGTGGTGGACGGAGGAACGGTCTGTTGGAATGAAAAACTGTTTTTT. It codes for CASSLCVVDGGTVCWNEKLFF.

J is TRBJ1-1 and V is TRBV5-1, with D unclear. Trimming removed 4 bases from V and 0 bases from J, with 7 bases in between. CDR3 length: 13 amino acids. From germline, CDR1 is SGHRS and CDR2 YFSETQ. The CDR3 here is CASSQSLNTEAFF. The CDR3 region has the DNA TGCGCCAGCAGCCAGTCACTGAACACTGAAGCTTTCTTT. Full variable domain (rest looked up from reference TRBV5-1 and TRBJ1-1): KAGVTQTPRYLIKTRGQQVTLSCSPISGHRSVSWYQQTPGQGLQFLFEYFSETQRNKGNFPGRFSGRQFSNSRSEMNVSTLELGDSALYLCASSQSLNTEAFFGQGTRLTVV.

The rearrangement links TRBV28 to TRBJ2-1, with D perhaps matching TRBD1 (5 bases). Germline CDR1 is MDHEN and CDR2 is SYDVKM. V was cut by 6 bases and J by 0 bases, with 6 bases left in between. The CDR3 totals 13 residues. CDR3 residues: CASSGHSYNEQFF. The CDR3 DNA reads TGTGCCAGCAGCGGACACTCCTACAATGAGCAGTTCTTC.

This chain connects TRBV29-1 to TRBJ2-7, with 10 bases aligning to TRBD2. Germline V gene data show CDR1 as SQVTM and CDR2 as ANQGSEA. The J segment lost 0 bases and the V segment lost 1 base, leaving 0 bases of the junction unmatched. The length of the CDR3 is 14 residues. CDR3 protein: CSVEGTSGSYEQYF. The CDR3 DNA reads TGCAGCGTTGAAGGGACTAGCGGCTCCTACGAGCAGTACTTC.

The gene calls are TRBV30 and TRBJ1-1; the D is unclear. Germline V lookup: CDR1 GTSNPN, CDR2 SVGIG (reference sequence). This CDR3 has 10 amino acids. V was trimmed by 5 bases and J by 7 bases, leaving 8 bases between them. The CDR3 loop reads CAWEAGEAFF. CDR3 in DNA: TGTGCCTGGGAGGCAGGTGAAGCTTTCTTT.

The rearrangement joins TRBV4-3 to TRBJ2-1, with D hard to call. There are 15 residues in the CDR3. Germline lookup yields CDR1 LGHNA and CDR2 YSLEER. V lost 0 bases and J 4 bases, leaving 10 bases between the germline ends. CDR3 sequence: CASSQDNAPYNEQFF. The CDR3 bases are TGCGCCAGCAGCCAAGATAACGCACCATACAATGAGCAGTTCTTC.